This TCR beta chain was recorded in a study of control samples from healthy donors and cancer patients. Using immunoSEQ multiplex PCR, the repertoire was profiled, and TCRdb retains in-frame clones only, with some absent. The sample shows hundreds of thousands of clones, approximately 80% of them seen only once. V lost 5 bases and J lost 11, with 15 bases in between. The CDR3 contains 12 residues. CDR1 is MDHEN, CDR2 SYDVKM, per germline. Material for sequencing was PBMCs. The chain couples TRBV28 to TRBJ1-1, with D perhaps TRBD1 (5 bases). This TCR derives from a woman aged 60 to 75 with lung cancer. DNA of the CDR3: TGTGCCAGCAGTGCACTCAGGGAAGTGGCTTTCTTT. It encodes CASSALREVAFF.